The sequence of this T cell receptor beta chain was determined in a study of blood T cell repertoires in COVID-19. Study background: Sources were T cells, B-cell-depleted T cells, or PBMCs; the material itself was cDNA or gDNA.

Trimming removed 0 bases at V and 2 bases at J, with 9 bases between. CDR3 length equals 15 residues. Germline V gives CDR1 SGHKS, CDR2 YYEKEE (reference sequence). Generated by immunoSEQ multiplex PCR, the TCRdb table keeps only in-frame clones and is missing some. This sample has about 410,000 clones, with approximately 89% found just once. Sequencing used peripheral blood. This TCR derives from a woman in her thirties or forties with COVID-19, enrolled during active disease. This sequence joins TRBV5-5 and TRBJ1-5; no definite D call. CDR3 nucleotides: TGTGCCAGCAGCTTGGAAGCGTATGGCAATCAGCCCCAGCATTTT. Translation gives CASSLEAYGNQPQHF.